This T cell receptor (beta chain) was documented in a study of beta chain features in type 1 diabetes. CDR3 length: 12 residues. Germline values: CDR1 SGHAT, CDR2 FQDESV (reference sequence). This clone occurred many times. Germline is not matched at one junction end, which may reflect a read error. Reverse transcribing all isolated RNA meant expressed TCRB transcripts were sequenced. Method: immunoSEQ multiplex PCR; TCRdb's copy keeps in-frame clones and lacks some. The data contain nearly 350,000 clones, 7.5% to 9% of them singletons. J is TRBJ2-1 and V is TRBV11-1; D is undetermined. Input material: central memory CD4+ T cells from blood. This receptor was identified in a woman aged 18-29 years in good health. The CDR3 DNA is TGTGCCAGCAGCCCCGGCTACGATGAGCAGTTCTTC. Translating gives CASSPGYDEQFF.